The present entry profiles one T cell receptor (beta chain) with its context. The sample belongs to a study of blood T cell repertoires in COVID-19. The germline V gene encodes CDR1 LNHDA and CDR2 SQIVND (reference sequence). This CDR3 has 14 residues. V shed 5 bases and J shed 1 base, with 9 bases lying between them. Those enrolled, adults aged roughly 18 to 89 years, came from about two dozen US areas. Researchers sorted participants into cohorts using their self-reported clinical history. Per the original data handling: Reference gene primer amplification yielded estimated nucleated cell counts. The protocol was immunoSEQ multiplex PCR, while the TCRdb copy is restricted to in-frame clones and leaves out a portion. That table furnishes V, J and clone size, whereas the DNA furnished D and trimming. This sample has about 250,000 clones, with about nine tenths found just once.

The source material was PBMCs or T cells enriched from blood (not recorded which). The chain joins TRBV19 to TRBJ1-3; TRBD1 is a possible D gene (6 bases). This clonotype was obtained from a woman aged 25 to 39 with acute COVID-19. CDR3 nucleotide sequence: TGTGCCAGTAGTGCGCAGGGGTCTGGAAACACCATATATTTT. Its translation: CASSAQGSGNTIYF.